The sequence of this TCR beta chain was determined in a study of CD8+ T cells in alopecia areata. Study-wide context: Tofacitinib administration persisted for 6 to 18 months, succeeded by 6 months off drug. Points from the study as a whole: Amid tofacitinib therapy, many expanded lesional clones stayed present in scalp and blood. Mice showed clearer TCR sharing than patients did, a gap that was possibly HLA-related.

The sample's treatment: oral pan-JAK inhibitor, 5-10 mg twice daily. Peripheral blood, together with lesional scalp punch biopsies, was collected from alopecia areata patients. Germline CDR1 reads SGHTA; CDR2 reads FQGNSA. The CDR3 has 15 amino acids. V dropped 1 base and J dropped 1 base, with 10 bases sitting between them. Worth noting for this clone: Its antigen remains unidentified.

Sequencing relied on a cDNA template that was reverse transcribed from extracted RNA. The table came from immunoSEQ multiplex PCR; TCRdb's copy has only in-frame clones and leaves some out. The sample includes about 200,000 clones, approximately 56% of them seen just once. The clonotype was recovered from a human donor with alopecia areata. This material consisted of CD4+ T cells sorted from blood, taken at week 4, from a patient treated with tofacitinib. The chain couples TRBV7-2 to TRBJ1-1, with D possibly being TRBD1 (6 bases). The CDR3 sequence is CASSLVLGANTEAFF. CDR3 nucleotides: TGTGCCAGCAGCTTAGTTCTGGGGGCGAACACTGAAGCTTTCTTT.